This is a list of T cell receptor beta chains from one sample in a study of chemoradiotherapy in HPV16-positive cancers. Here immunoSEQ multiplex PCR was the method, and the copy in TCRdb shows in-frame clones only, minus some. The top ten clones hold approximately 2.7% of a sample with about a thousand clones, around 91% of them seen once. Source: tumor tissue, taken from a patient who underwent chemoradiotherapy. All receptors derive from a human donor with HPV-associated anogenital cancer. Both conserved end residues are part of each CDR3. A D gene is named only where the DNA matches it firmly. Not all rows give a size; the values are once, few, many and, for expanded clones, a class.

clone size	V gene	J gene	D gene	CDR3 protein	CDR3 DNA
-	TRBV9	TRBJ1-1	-	CASSPRGSENTEAFF	TGTGCCAGCAGCCCACGTGGATCGGAGAACACTGAAGCTTTCTTT
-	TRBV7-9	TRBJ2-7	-	CASSLGVGGRSYEQYF	TGTGCCAGCAGCTTAGGAGTTGGGGGTAGGAGCTACGAGCAGTACTTC
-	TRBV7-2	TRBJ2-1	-	CASSLSSAEGQFF	TGTGCCAGCAGCTTATCATCGGCCGAGGGGCAGTTCTTC
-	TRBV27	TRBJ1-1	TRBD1	CATRRGTGGVGNTEAFF	TGTGCCACCCGCCGGGGGACAGGGGGCGTTGGGAACACTGAAGCTTTCTTT
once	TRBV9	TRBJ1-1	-	CASSPLWGANTEAFF	TGTGCCAGCAGCCCCCTTTGGGGAGCGAACACTGAAGCTTTCTTT
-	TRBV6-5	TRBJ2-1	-	CASSGDVERYNEQFF	TGTGCCAGCAGTGGTGACGTCGAGAGGTACAATGAGCAGTTCTTC
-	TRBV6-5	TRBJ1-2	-	CASSVPGSNYGYTF	TGTGCCAGCAGTGTTCCCGGGAGTAACTATGGCTACACCTTC
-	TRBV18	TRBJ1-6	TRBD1	CASSLGQGSSPLHF	TGTGCCAGCTCACTAGGACAGGGGAGCTCACCCCTCCACTTT
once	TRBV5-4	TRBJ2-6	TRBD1	CASSLNRGDSGANVLTF	TGTGCCAGCAGCTTGAACAGGGGGGACTCTGGGGCCAACGTCCTGACTTTC
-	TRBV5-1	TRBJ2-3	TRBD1	CASRQGARDTQYF	TGCGCCAGCCGACAGGGGGCGAGAGATACGCAGTATTTT
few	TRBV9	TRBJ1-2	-	CASSGVTIANYGYTF	TGTGCCAGCAGCGGTGTCACTATAGCTAACTATGGCTACACCTTC
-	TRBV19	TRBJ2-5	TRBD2	CASSQGTSGRETQYF	TGTGCCAGTAGCCAAGGGACTAGCGGGAGAGAGACCCAGTACTTC
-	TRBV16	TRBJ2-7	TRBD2	CASSQSNPLADEQYF	TGTGCCAGCAGCCAATCGAATCCTCTAGCGGACGAGCAGTACTTC
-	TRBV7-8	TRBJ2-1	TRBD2	CASHRTSGSYNEQFF	TGTGCCAGCCATAGAACTAGCGGGAGCTACAATGAGCAGTTCTTC
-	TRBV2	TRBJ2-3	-	CASSDGVTSDTQYF	TGTGCCAGCAGTGATGGGGTGACATCCGATACGCAGTATTTT